The present TCR beta chain was sequenced within a study of blood T cell repertoires in COVID-19. For the study at large: COVID-19 samples collected from the United States, Italy and Spain covered acute and convalescent phases. T cells, B-cell-depleted T cells, or PBMCs provided the cDNA or gDNA that served as material.

Study processing details: Amplifying reference gene primers gave estimates of nucleated cell counts. The method was immunoSEQ multiplex PCR; TCRdb's version includes in-frame clones alone and lacks a portion of them. D and trimming come from the DNA, and the V and J calls and clone size come from that table. The data contain about 150,000 clones, 75% to 90% of them singletons. The sample taken for sequencing was peripheral blood. The receptor was derived from a human donor in a cohort sampled during active COVID-19.

This CDR3 reads CASSPGTRGTDTQYF. The DNA of the CDR3 is TGTGCCAGCAGTCCCGGGACTAGGGGCACAGATACGCAGTATTTT. The rearrangement links TRBV28 to TRBJ2-3; 8 positions agree with TRBD2. CDR1 is MDHEN and CDR2 is SYDVKM in the germline V gene. CDR3 length: 15 residues. J was trimmed by 1 base and V by 5 bases; bases with no gene match: 5.